The 6 T cell receptor beta chains reported below all come from one sample, sequenced in a study of blood T cell repertoires in COVID-19. Clones were read by immunoSEQ multiplex PCR, and TCRdb kept only the in-frame ones, dropping some. The sample has 190,000 or so clones; roughly four fifths are singletons. The sample comprised PBMCs or T cells enriched from blood (not recorded which). The receptors were gathered from a man aged 35 to 55 who had recovered from COVID-19.

The chain combines TRBV5-3 with TRBJ1-5; D gene unclear. TRBV5-3 is known as an ORF, though its function is uncertain. V dropped 0 bases and J dropped 7 bases, with 17 bases sitting between them. This CDR3 comprises 16 residues. The CDR3 DNA reads as TGTGCCAGAAGCTTGGGAATCCCGGGAGCAGGCCAGCCCCAGCATTTT. Translating gives CARSLGIPGAGQPQHF.

The V gene is TRBV3-1 (or the pseudogene TRBV3-2), the J gene TRBJ2-2; D might be TRBD2 (7 bases). The CDR3 covers 17 residues. Trimming shortened V by 3 bases and J by 4 bases, and 18 bases separated the two germline ends. Germline V gene data show CDR1 as LGHDT and CDR2 as YNNKEL (reference sequence). In DNA, the CDR3 is TGTGCCAGCAGCCACCGTTATGGGGGGGCTGCCACCGGGGAGCTGTTTTTT. Translation gives CASSHRYGGAATGELFF.

This clone was counted between two and nine times. This chain uses TRBV19 with TRBJ2-7; D might be TRBD2 (5 bases). Trimming removed 5 bases at V and 2 bases at J, with 10 bases between. The CDR3 is 13 amino acids. The germline CDR1 and CDR2 sequences are LNHDA and SQIVND (reference sequence). The CDR3 sequence is CASSYPGTYEQYF. The CDR3 DNA follows: TGTGCCAGTAGTTACCCCGGGACCTACGAGCAGTACTTC. Drawing the rest from reference TRBV19 and TRBJ2-7, the complete variable domain is DGGITQSPKYLFRKEGQNVTLSCEQNLNHDAMYWYRQDPGQGLRLIYYSQIVNDFQKGDIAEGYSVSREKKESFPLTVTSAQKNPTAFYLCASSYPGTYEQYFGPGTRLTVT.

This clone has a count of ten or more. The chain is built from TRBV6-5 and TRBJ2-3; TRBD2 matches at 8 bases. With V trimmed by 10 bases and J by 6 bases, 9 bases remained unmatched. The CDR3 totals 13 residues. The V gene's germline CDR1 is MNHEY and CDR2 SVGAGI. The CDR3 DNA follows: TGTGCCACCGGGGGGGCCGGGTGGGATACGCAGTATTTT. Protein: CATGGAGWDTQYF.

The V and J genes are TRBV7-2 and TRBJ2-7, with a possible D match to TRBD2 (5 bases). Germline V lookup: CDR1 SGHTA, CDR2 FQGNSA. V shed 6 bases and J shed 7 bases, with 16 bases lying between them. The CDR3 totals 13 residues. For the CDR3, the DNA is TGTGCCAGCAGTAATACGTGGGGAGTTGAGCAGTACTTC. Translating gives CASSNTWGVEQYF.

This clone turned up a few times. The chain has TRBV5-4 and TRBJ1-2, with D possibly being TRBD1 (6 bases). The V and J ends lost 3 bases and 5 bases respectively, with 17 bases between them. The CDR3 loop spans 15 amino acids. The germline CDR1 and CDR2 sequences are SGHNT and YYREEE (reference sequence). CDR3 bases: TGTGCCAGCAGCTACTCGCTAGGGGGTTTGTATGGCTACACCTTC. As protein: CASSYSLGGLYGYTF.